This T cell receptor (beta chain) was captured in a study of T cells in Graves' hyperthyroidism and ophthalmopathy. Whole-study findings and limits: In validation, the model predicted ophthalmopathy. These predictions came a median roughly 6 months before onset. Stable hyperthyroidism and ophthalmopathy were separated using 13 V-J signatures. Most clonotypes expanded in thyroid above 0.001 were likewise present in blood.

Cells are PBMCs isolated from around 9.4 ml of fresh blood. This clonotype has a single count. Its matching antigen is unknown. A read error may be the cause here, since a much bigger clone is one base away. The CDR3 ends on some other residue instead of the conserved phenylalanine or tryptophan, so this is likely a read error. RNA transcripts were the template for amplifying TCR beta CDR3 regions. Primed by the HTBI set, a first-round RT-PCR was run on the TCR CDR3. One entry per CDR3 protein, called by TCRdb with MiXCR from the multiplex PCR reads. The sample lists about 350,000 distinct CDR3 sequences, less than 20% seen once, with around 15% in the top ten. Germline assignment: CDR1 MGHRA and CDR2 YSYEKL. Trimming stripped 0 bases from V and 0 bases from J, with 17 bases between. This CDR3 comprises 18 residues.

J is TRBJ1-2 and V is TRBV4-1; the D gene is possibly TRBD1 (6 bases). The clonotype was recovered from a woman in her forties with Graves' ophthalmopathy. The sequencing sample was made of blood. CDR3 coding DNA: TGCGCCAGCAGCCAAGAGGAGACAGGAAATATGGCTAACTATGGCTACACCTCC. It translates to CASSQEETGNMANYGYTS.